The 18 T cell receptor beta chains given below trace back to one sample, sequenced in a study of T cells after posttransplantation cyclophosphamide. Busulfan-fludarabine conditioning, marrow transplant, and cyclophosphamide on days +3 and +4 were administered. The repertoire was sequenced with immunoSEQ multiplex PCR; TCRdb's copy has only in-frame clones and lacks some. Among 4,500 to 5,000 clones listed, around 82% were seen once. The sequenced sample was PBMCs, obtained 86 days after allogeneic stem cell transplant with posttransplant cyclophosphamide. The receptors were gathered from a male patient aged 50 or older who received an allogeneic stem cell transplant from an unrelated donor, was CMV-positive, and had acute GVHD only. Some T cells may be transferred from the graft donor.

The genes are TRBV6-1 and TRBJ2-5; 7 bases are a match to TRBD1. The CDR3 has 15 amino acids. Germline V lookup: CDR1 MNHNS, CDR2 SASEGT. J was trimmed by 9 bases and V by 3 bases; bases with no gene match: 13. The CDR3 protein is CASSEDTGVWSSQYF. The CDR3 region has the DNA TGTGCCAGCAGTGAGGACACAGGGGTCTGGTCGTCCCAGTACTTC.

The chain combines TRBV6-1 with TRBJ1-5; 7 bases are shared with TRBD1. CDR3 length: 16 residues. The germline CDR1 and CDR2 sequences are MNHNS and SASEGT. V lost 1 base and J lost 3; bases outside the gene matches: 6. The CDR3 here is CASSEGGQGDNQPQHF. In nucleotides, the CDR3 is TGTGCCAGCAGTGAAGGCGGTCAGGGGGACAATCAGCCCCAGCATTTT.

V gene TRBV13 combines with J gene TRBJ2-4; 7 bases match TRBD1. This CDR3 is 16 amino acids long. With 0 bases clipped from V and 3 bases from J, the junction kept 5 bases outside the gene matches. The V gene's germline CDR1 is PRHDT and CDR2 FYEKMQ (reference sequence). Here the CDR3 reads CASSLGPGTDKNIQYF. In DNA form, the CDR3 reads TGTGCCAGCAGCTTAGGACCCGGGACAGACAAAAACATTCAGTACTTC.

The CDR3 region has the DNA TGTGCCAGCAGTCCCACGGCCCCGACAGGGAGGCAGCAGCCCCAGCATTTT. Translation gives CASSPTAPTGRQQPQHF. The chain joins TRBV27 to TRBJ1-5; 7 bases align to TRBD1. The CDR3 is 17 amino acids. V shed 5 bases and J 7 bases; nucleotides not matched to a gene: 17. Germline lookup yields CDR1 MNHEY and CDR2 SMNVEV (reference sequence).

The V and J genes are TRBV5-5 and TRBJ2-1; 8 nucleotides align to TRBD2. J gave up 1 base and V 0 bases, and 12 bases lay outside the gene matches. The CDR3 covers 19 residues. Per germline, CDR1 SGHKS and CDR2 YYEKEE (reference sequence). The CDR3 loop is CASSLAWGLAGGSYNEQFF. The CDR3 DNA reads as TGTGCCAGCAGCTTGGCCTGGGGTTTGGCGGGAGGATCCTACAATGAGCAGTTCTTC. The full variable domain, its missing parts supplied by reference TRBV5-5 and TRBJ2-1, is DAGVTQSPTHLIKTRGQQVTLRCSPISGHKSVSWYQQVLGQGPQFIFQYYEKEERGRGNFPDRFSARQFPNYSSELNVNALLLGDSALYLCASSLAWGLAGGSYNEQFFGPGTRLTVL.

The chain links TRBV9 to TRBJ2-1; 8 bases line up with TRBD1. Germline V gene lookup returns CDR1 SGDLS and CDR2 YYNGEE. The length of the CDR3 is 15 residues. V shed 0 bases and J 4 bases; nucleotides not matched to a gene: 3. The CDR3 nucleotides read TGTGCCAGCAGCGTAGGGGGACAGGCGTACAATGAGCAGTTCTTC. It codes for CASSVGGQAYNEQFF.

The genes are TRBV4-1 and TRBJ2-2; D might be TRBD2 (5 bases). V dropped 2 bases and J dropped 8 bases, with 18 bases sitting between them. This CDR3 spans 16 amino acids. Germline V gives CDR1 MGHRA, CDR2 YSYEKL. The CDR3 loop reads CASSQNLGRLWGELFF. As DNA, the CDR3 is TGCGCCAGCAGCCAAAATCTGGGAAGACTATGGGGGGAGCTGTTTTTT.

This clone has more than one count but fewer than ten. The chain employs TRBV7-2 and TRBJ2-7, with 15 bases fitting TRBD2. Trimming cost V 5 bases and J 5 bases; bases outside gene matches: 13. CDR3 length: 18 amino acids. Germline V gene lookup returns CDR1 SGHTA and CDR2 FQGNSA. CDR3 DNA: TGTGCCAGCAGCAAGCGCCCCGGGACTAGCGGGAGGAGGGACGAGCAGTACTTC. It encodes CASSKRPGTSGRRDEQYF.

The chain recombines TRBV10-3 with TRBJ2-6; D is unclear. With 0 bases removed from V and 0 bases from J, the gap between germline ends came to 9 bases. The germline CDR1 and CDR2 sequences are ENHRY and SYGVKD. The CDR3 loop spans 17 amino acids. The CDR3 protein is CAISESPEISGANVLTF. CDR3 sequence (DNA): TGTGCCATCAGTGAGTCCCCAGAAATCTCTGGGGCCAACGTCCTGACTTTC.

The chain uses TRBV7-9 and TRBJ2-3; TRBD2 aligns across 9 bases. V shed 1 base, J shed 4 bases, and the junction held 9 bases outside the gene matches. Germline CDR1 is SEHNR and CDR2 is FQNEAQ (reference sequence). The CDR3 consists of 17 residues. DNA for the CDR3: TGTGCCAGCAGCTTAGTAAGTCGAGCGGGGGGAGCAGATACGCAGTATTTT. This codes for CASSLVSRAGGADTQYF.

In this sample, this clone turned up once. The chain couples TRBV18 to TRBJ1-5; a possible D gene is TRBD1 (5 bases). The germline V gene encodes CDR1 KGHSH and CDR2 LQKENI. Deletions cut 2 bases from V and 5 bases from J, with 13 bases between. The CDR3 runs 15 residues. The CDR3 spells CASSPLGGIDQPQHF. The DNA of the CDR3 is TGTGCCAGCTCACCATTGGGGGGGATAGATCAGCCCCAGCATTTT.

CDR3 loop: CASSHPIGQNNQPQHF. The CDR3, as DNA: TGTGCCAGCAGTCATCCCATTGGACAGAACAATCAGCCCCAGCATTTT. The chain couples TRBV28 to TRBJ1-5; D perhaps matches TRBD1 (6 bases). From germline, CDR1 is MDHEN and CDR2 SYDVKM. This CDR3 is built from 16 residues. Trimming left V 5 bases short and J 3 bases short, with 17 bases between.

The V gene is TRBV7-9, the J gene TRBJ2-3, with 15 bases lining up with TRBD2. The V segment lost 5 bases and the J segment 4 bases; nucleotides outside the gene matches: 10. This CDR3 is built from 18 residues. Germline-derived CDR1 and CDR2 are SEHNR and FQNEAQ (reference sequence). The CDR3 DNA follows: TGTGCCAGCAGCCCCAAATGGACTAGCGGGAGGGCCGCAGATACGCAGTATTTT. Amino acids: CASSPKWTSGRAADTQYF.

In nucleotides, the CDR3 is TGTGCCAGCAGGTCCAGGGTGGGCTCTGGGGCCAACGTCCTGACTTTC. As protein: CASRSRVGSGANVLTF. J is TRBJ2-6 and V is TRBV2; D possibly corresponds to TRBD1 (5 bases). There are 16 residues in the CDR3. CDR1 is SNHLY, CDR2 FYNNEI, per germline. V gave up 6 bases and J gave up 0 bases, with 12 bases separating them.

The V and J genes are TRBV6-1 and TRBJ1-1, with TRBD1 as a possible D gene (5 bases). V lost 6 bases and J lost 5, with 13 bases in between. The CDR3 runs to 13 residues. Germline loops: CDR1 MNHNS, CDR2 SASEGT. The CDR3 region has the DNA TGTGCCAGCAGGACCGGGGGTCCAACTGAAGCTTTCTTT. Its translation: CASRTGGPTEAFF.

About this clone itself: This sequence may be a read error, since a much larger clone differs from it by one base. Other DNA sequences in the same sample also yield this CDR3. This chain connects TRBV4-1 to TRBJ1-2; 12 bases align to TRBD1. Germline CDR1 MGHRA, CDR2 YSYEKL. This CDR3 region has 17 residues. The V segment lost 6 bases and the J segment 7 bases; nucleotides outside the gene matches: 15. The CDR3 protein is CASSQDQGTGGASGYTF. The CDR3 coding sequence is TGCGCCAGCAGTCAGGACCAAGGGACAGGGGGCGCGAGTGGCTACACCTTC.

In DNA, the CDR3 is TGTGCCAGCTCACCACAGGGGCAGAACTATGGCTACACCTTC. Residues: CASSPQGQNYGYTF. The genes are TRBV18 and TRBJ1-2, with D perhaps TRBD1 (5 bases). V was cut by 1 base and J by 2 bases, with 8 bases left in between. Germline assignment: CDR1 KGHSH and CDR2 LQKENI. CDR3 size: 14 residues. The variable domain in full, completed from reference TRBV18 and TRBJ1-2, reads NAGVMQNPRHLVRRRGQEARLRCSPMKGHSHVYWYRQLPEEGLKFMVYLQKENIIDESGMPKERFSAEFPKEGPSILRIQQVVRGDSAAYFCASSPQGQNYGYTFGSGTRLTVV.

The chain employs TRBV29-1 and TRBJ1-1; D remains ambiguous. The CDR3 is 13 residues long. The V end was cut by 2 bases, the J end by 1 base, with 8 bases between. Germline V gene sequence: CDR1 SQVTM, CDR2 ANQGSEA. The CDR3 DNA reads TGCAGCGTTGAACGTGGAGGGAACACTGAAGCTTTCTTT. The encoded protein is CSVERGGNTEAFF.